This record looks at one T cell receptor (beta chain) sequence and its context. Its target is unknown. This sample stems from a study of beta chain features in type 1 diabetes. Study-wide results and caveats: Shortening that was moderate but significant affected the TCRB CDR3s of Type 1 diabetes patients in all four CD4+ subsets. In type 1 diabetes patients, VDJ junctions had fewer insertions; deletions at these junctions were more frequent. Cells expressing TCR highly could be over-represented by cDNA sequencing. HLA influence on TCRB rearrangement stayed unresolved here.

The germline gives CDR1 LNHDA, CDR2 SQIVND (reference sequence). This CDR3 spans 14 amino acids. Trimming stripped 8 bases from V and 2 bases from J, with 16 bases between. The authors reverse transcribed all of the isolated RNA, so sequencing captured expressed TCRB transcripts. An average of about 3.5 million reads was obtained for naive, central memory and regulatory T cell samples. Measured with immunoSEQ multiplex PCR; TCRdb has only the in-frame clones, and not every one. The data contain 150,000 to 200,000 clones, roughly 60% of them singletons. The sequence came from a man between 25 and 39 years old with type 1 diabetes. The chain links TRBV19 to TRBJ2-7; perhaps TRBD2 as D (5 bases). Source material: naive CD4+ T cells from blood. The CDR3 DNA is TGTGCCAGTGGAGAGGGCCCTAGAGCCTACGAGCAGTACTTC. Residues: CASGEGPRAYEQYF.